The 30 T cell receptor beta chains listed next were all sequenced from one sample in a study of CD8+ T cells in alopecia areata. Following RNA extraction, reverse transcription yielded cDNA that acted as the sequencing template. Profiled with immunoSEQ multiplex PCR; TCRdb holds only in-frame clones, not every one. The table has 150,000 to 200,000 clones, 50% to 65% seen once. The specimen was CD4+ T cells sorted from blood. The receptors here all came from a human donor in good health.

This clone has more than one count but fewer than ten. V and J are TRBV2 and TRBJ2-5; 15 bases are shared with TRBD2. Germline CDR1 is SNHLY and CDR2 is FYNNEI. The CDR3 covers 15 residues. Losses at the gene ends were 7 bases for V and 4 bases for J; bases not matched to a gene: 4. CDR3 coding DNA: TGTGCCAGCAACCCGGGACTAGCGGGAGGAGAGACCCAGTACTTC. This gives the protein CASNPGLAGGETQYF.

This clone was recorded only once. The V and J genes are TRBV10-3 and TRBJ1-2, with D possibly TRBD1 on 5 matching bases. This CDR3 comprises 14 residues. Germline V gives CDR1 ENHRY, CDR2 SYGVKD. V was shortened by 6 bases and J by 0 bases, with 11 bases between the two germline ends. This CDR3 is CAISETVPNYGYTF. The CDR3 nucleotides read TGTGCCATCAGCGAGACAGTTCCTAACTATGGCTACACCTTC.

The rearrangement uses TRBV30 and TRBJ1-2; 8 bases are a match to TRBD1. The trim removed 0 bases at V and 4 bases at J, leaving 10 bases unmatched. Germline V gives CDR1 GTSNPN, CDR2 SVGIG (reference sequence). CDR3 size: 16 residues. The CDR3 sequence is CAWSVLRRDRTYGYTF. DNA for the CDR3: TGTGCCTGGAGTGTGCTTCGTCGGGACAGGACCTATGGCTACACCTTC.

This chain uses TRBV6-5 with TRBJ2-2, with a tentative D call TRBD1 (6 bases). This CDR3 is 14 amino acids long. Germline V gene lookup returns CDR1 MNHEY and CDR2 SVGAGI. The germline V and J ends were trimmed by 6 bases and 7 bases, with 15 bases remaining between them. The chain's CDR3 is CASRLTGAGGELFF. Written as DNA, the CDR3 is TGTGCCAGCAGGTTGACAGGCGCCGGCGGGGAGCTGTTTTTT.

The CDR3 sequence: CASSPMEGAGANVLTF. CDR3 coding DNA: TGTGCCAGCAGCCCGATGGAGGGGGCTGGGGCCAACGTCCTGACTTTC. The rearrangement uses TRBV7-6 and TRBJ2-6, with D tentatively TRBD1 or TRBD2 (6 bases each). Germline CDR1 and CDR2: SGHVS and FNYEAQ. Trimming removed 5 bases from V and 2 bases from J, with 13 bases in between. The CDR3 is made up of 16 amino acids.

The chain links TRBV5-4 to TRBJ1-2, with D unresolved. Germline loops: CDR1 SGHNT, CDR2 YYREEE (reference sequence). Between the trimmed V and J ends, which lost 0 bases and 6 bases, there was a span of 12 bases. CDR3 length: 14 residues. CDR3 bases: TGTGCCAGCAGCTTGGGGGCCAGCAGAGATGGCTACACCTTC. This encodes CASSLGASRDGYTF.

The DNA of the CDR3 is TGCGCCTGCACGGTGAACAGGGGTGTCAACTCTGGGGCCAACGTCCTGACTTTC. This sequence encodes CACTVNRGVNSGANVLTF. The chain links TRBV23-1 to TRBJ2-6; the match to TRBD1 covers 7 bases. TRBV23-1 is annotated as an ORF whose role is uncertain. CDR3 length: 18 amino acids. The junction had 16 bases not matched to a gene; V was cut back by 11 bases and J by 0 bases.

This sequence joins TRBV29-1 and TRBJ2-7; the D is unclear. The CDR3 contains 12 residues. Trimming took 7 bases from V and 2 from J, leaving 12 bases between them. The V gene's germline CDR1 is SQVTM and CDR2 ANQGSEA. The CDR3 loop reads CSALLDAYEQYF. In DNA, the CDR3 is TGCAGCGCCCTATTAGACGCCTACGAGCAGTACTTC.

The DNA of the CDR3 is TGTGCCAGCAGCTTCTGGCACACCGGGGAGCTGTTTTTT. Encoded protein: CASSFWHTGELFF. The rearrangement joins TRBV5-6 to TRBJ2-2, with no clear D. Germline-derived CDR1 and CDR2 are SGHDT and YYEEEE. V lost 2 bases, J lost 3 bases, and 5 bases lay in between. The CDR3 contains 13 residues.

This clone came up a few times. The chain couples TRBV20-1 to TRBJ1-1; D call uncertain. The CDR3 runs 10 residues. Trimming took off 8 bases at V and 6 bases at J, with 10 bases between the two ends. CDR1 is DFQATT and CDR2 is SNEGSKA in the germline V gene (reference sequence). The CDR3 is CSSPDPEAFF. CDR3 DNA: TGCAGTTCCCCGGATCCTGAAGCTTTCTTT.

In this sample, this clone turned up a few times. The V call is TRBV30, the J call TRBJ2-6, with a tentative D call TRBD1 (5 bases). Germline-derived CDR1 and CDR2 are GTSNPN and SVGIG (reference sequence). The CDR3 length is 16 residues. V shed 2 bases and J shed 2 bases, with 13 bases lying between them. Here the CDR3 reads CAWSLGRGTGANVLTF. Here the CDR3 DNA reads TGTGCCTGGAGTCTAGGAAGGGGTACTGGGGCCAACGTCCTGACTTTC.

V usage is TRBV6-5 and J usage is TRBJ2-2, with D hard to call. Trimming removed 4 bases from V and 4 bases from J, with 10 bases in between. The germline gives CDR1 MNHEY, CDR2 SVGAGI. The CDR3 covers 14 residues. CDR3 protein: CASSLTYPTGELFF. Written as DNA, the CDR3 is TGTGCCAGCAGTTTAACATACCCCACCGGGGAGCTGTTTTTT.

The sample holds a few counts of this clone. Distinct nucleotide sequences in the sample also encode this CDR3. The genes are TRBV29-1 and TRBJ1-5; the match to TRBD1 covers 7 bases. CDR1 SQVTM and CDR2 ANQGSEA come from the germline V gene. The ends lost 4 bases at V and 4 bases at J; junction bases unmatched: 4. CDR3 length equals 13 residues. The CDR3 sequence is CSVGQGGNQPQHF. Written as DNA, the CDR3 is TGCAGCGTTGGACAGGGAGGGAATCAGCCCCAGCATTTT.

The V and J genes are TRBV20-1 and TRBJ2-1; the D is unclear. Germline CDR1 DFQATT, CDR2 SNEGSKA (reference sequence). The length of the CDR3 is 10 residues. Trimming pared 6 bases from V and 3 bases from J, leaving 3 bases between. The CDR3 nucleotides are TGCAGTGCCGACTACAATGAGCAGTTCTTC. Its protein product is CSADYNEQFF.

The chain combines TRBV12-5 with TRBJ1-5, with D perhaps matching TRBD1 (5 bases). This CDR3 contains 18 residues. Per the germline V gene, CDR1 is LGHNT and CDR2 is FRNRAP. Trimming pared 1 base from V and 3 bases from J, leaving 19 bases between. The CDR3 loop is CASGLGPAEGRDNQPQHF. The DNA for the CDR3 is TGTGCTAGTGGTTTGGGCCCGGCAGAGGGACGGGACAATCAGCCCCAGCATTTT.

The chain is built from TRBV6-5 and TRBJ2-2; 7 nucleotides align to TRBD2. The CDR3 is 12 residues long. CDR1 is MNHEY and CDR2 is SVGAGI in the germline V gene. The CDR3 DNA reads TGTGCGTGTCGGGAGGTGTCCGGGGAGCTGTTTTTT. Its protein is CACREVSGELFF.

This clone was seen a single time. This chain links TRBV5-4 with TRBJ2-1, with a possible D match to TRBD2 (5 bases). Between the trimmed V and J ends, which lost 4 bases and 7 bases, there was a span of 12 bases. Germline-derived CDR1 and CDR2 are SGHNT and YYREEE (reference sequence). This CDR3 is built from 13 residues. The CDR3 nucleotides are TGTGCCAGCAGCCCCCGACGGGAAAATGAGCAGTTCTTC. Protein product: CASSPRRENEQFF.

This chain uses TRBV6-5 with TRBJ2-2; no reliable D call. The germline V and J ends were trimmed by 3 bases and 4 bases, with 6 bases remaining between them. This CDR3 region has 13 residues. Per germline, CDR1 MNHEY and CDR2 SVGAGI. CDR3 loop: CASSYDTTGELFF. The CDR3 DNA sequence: TGTGCCAGCAGTTATGACACCACCGGGGAGCTGTTTTTT.

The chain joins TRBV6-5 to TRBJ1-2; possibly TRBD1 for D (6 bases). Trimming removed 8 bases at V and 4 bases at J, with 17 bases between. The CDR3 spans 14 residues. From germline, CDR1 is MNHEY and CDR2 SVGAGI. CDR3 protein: CASLPRTGRYGYTF. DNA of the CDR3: TGTGCCAGCCTCCCCCGTACAGGGCGCTATGGCTACACCTTC.

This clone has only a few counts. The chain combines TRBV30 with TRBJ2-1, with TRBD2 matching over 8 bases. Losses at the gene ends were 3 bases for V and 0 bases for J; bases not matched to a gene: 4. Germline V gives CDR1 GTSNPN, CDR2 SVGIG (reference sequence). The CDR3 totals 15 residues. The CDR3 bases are TGTGCCTGGAGCGGGGGGGTTCCCTCCTACAATGAGCAGTTCTTC. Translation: CAWSGGVPSYNEQFF.

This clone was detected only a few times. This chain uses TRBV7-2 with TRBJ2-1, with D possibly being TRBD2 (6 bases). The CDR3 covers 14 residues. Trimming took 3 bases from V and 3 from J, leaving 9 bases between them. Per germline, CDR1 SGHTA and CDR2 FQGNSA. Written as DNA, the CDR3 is TGTGCCAGCAGCTTTAACGGGGGCTACAATGAGCAGTTCTTC. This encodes CASSFNGGYNEQFF.

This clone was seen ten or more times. CDR3 nucleotides: TGTGCCAGCAGTTATTACAGGAACACCGGGGAGCTGTTTTTT. This codes for CASSYYRNTGELFF. This chain connects TRBV6-6 to TRBJ2-2; D remains unclear. The CDR3 sequence is 14 residues long. CDR1 is MNHNY, CDR2 SVGAGI, per germline (reference sequence). V lost 3 bases, J lost 1 base, and 6 bases lay in between.

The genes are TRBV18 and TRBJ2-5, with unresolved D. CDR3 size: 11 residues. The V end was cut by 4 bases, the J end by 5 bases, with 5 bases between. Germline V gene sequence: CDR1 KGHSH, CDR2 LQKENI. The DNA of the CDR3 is TGTGCCAGCTCACAGGCTGAGACCCAGTACTTC. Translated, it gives CASSQAETQYF.

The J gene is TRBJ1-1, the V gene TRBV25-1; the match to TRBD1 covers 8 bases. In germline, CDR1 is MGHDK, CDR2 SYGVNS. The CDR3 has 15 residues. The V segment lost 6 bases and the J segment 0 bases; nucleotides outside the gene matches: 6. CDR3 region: CASRNGQGMNTEAFF. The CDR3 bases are TGTGCCAGCAGGAACGGACAGGGAATGAACACTGAAGCTTTCTTT.

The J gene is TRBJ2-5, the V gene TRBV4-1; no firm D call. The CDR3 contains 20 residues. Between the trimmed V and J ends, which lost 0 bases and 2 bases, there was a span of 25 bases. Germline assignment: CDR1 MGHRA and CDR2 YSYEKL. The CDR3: CASSQDPMNSGRPAQETQYF. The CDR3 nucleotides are TGCGCCAGCAGCCAAGATCCCATGAATTCGGGCAGACCAGCTCAAGAGACCCAGTACTTC.

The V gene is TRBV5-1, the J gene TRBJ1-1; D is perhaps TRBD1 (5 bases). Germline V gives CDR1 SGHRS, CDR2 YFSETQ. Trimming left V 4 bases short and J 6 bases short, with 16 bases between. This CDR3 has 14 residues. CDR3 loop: CASSPNVRGAEAFF. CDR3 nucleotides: TGCGCCAGCAGCCCGAACGTTCGGGGGGCTGAAGCTTTCTTT.

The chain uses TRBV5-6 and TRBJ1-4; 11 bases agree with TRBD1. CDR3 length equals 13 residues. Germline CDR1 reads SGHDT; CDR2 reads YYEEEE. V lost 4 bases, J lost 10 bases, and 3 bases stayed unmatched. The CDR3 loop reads CASSQDRGRKLFF. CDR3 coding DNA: TGTGCCAGCAGCCAGGACAGGGGGCGAAAACTGTTTTTT.

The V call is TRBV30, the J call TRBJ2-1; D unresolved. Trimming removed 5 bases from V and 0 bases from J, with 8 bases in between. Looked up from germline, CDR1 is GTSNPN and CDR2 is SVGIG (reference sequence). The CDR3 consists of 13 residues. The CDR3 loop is CAWSGYSYNEQFF. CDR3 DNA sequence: TGTGCCTGGTCGGGCTACTCCTACAATGAGCAGTTCTTC.

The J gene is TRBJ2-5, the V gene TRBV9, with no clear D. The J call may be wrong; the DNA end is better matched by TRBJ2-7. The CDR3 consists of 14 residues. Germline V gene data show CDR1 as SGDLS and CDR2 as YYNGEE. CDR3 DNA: TGTGCCAGCAGCCCCCGGCCTAGTTCCTACGAGCAGTACTTC. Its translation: CASSPRPSSYEQYF.

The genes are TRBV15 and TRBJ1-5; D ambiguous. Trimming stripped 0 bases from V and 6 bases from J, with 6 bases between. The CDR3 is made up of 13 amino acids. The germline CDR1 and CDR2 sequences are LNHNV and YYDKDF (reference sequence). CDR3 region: CATSRDPGQPQHF. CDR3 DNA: TGTGCCACCAGCAGAGATCCCGGTCAGCCCCAGCATTTT.